What follows are 12 T cell receptor beta chains derived from one specimen sequenced in a study of blood T cell repertoires in COVID-19. Sequencing used immunoSEQ multiplex PCR; TCRdb keeps in-frame clones, though not all of them. The table lists about 58,000 clones, about 85% of them singletons. Sequencing was carried out using peripheral blood. The origin of the receptors is a middle-aged man with active COVID-19.

In its sample, this clone was seen a few times. The chain uses TRBV5-6 and TRBJ1-1; D call uncertain. Trimming cost V 2 bases and J 3 bases, with 8 bases left between them. This CDR3 is built from 13 residues. Germline CDR1 SGHDT, CDR2 YYEEEE. CDR3 amino acids: CASSLSQYTEAFF. CDR3 in DNA: TGTGCCAGCAGCTTATCCCAGTACACTGAAGCTTTCTTT.

The rearrangement uses TRBV29-1 and TRBJ2-7, with 8 bases lining up with TRBD1. Germline CDR1 and CDR2: SQVTM and ANQGSEA. Unmatched junction bases numbered 6, after V lost 2 bases and J lost 3 bases. CDR3 length: 14 residues. In nucleotides, the CDR3 is TGCAGCGTTGAATTGGGGGACAGGTACTACGAGCAGTACTTC. The encoded protein is CSVELGDRYYEQYF.

CDR3 residues: CASSVAWGVEGNTIYF. The CDR3 DNA sequence: TGTGCCAGCAGCGTAGCATGGGGGGTTGAAGGAAACACCATATATTTT. The rearrangement joins TRBV9 to TRBJ1-3; the D gene is possibly TRBD1 (5 bases). CDR3 length equals 16 residues. V dropped 0 bases and J dropped 4 bases, with 14 bases sitting between them. CDR1 is SGDLS, CDR2 YYNGEE, per germline.

The chain joins TRBV19 to TRBJ2-3; D is possibly TRBD2 (6 bases). The germline CDR1 and CDR2 sequences are LNHDA and SQIVND (reference sequence). V dropped 3 bases and J dropped 6 bases, with 13 bases sitting between them. The CDR3 totals 14 residues. This chain's CDR3 is CASSIRGSGDTQYF. The CDR3 nucleotides are TGTGCCAGTAGTATCCGGGGGAGCGGGGATACGCAGTATTTT.

This chain joins TRBV2 and TRBJ1-4, with 8 nucleotides matching TRBD1. The CDR3 spans 14 residues. From germline, CDR1 is SNHLY and CDR2 FYNNEI. The trim removed 5 bases at V and 6 bases at J, leaving 5 bases unmatched. CDR3 residues: CASSNRGIDEKLFF. CDR3 bases: TGTGCCAGCAGTAACAGGGGGATCGATGAAAAACTGTTTTTT.

The V gene is TRBV5-1, the J gene TRBJ1-6; 7 bases agree with TRBD1. V shed 4 bases and J 10 bases; nucleotides not matched to a gene: 14. The CDR3 covers 16 residues. Germline CDR1 is SGHRS and CDR2 is YFSETQ. CDR3 sequence: CASSPTGPKDGSPLHF. CDR3 nucleotides: TGCGCCAGCAGCCCGACAGGGCCAAAGGATGGGTCACCCCTCCACTTT.

The chain joins TRBV12-3 or TRBV12-4 to TRBJ1-2; D call uncertain. V lost 4 bases and J lost 3, with 3 bases in between. This CDR3 contains 11 residues. CDR3 loop: CASSYYYGYTF. The DNA for the CDR3 is TGTGCCAGCAGTTACTACTATGGCTACACCTTC.

The V and J genes are TRBV25-1 and TRBJ2-2, with 8 bases aligning to TRBD1. The V gene end was trimmed by 3 bases and the J gene end by 6 bases; junction bases not matched to a gene: 9. The CDR3 contains 16 residues. The germline gives CDR1 MGHDK, CDR2 SYGVNS. DNA for the CDR3: TGTGCCAGCAGTGAGTTTATTTTGACAGGGGCCGGGGAGCTGTTTTTT. As protein: CASSEFILTGAGELFF.

The DNA of the CDR3 is TGCGCCAGCAGCGCGACTAGCGGGAGGGCCAATGAGCAGTTCTTC. It specifies CASSATSGRANEQFF. This sequence joins TRBV5-1 and TRBJ2-1, with TRBD2 matching 14 bases. The CDR3 is 15 amino acids. Per germline, CDR1 SGHRS and CDR2 YFSETQ. Germline trimming cut 4 bases from V and 6 bases from J; bases unmatched to any gene: 3.

The chain joins TRBV5-1 to TRBJ1-2; the D is unclear. This CDR3 comprises 13 residues. V lost 3 bases to trimming and J lost 4 bases, with 10 bases between them. Germline CDR1 and CDR2: SGHRS and YFSETQ. CDR3 in DNA: TGCGCCAGCAGCTCCGGGGTAGGCTATGGCTACACCTTC. As protein: CASSSGVGYGYTF.

V gene TRBV9 combines with J gene TRBJ1-5; the D gene is possibly TRBD1 (6 bases). V dropped 0 bases and J dropped 5 bases, with 9 bases sitting between them. This CDR3 comprises 14 residues. Germline lookup yields CDR1 SGDLS and CDR2 YYNGEE. The CDR3 sequence: CASSVGQADQPQHF. The CDR3 coding sequence is TGTGCCAGCAGCGTAGGACAGGCTGATCAGCCCCAGCATTTT.

The rearrangement links TRBV19 to TRBJ2-4; no clear D. Germline CDR1 and CDR2: LNHDA and SQIVND (reference sequence). With 3 bases removed from V and 8 bases from J, the gap between germline ends came to 23 bases. The CDR3 spans 17 residues. In DNA form, the CDR3 reads TGTGCCAGTAGTATGGGCTACAGCATCCCCCTAAAGGACATTCAGTACTTC. As protein: CASSMGYSIPLKDIQYF.